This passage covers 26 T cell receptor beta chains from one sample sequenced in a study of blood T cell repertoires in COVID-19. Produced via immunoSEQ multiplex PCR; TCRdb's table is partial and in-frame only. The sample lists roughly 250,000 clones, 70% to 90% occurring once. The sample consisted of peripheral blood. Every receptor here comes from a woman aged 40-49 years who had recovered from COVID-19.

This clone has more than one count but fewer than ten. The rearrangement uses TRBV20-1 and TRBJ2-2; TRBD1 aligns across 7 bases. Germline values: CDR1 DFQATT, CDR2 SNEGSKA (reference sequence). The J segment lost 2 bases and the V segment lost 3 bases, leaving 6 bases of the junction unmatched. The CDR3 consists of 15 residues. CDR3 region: CSASRGGTNTGELFF. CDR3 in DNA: TGCAGTGCTAGTAGAGGGGGCACTAACACCGGGGAGCTGTTTTTT.

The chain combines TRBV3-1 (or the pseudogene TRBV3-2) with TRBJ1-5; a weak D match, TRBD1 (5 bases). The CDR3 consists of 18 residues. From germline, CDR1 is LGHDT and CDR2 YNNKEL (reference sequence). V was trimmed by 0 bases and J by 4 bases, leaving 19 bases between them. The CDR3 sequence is CASSQDHRGSCRNQPQHF. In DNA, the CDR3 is TGTGCCAGCAGCCAAGATCACCGGGGGAGTTGTAGGAATCAGCCCCAGCATTTT.

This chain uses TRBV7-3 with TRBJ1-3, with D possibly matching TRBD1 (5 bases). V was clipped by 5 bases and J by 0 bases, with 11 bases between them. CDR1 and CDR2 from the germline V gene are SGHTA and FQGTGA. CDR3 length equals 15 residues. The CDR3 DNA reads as TGTGCCAGCAGCCGACAGCCCACCTCTGGAAACACCATATATTTT. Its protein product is CASSRQPTSGNTIYF.

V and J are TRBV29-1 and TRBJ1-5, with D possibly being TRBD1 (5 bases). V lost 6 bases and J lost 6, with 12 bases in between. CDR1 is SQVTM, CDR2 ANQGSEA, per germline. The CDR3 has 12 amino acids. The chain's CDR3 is CSVGGGGQPQHF. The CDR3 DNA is TGCAGCGTGGGGGGGGGAGGTCAGCCCCAGCATTTT.

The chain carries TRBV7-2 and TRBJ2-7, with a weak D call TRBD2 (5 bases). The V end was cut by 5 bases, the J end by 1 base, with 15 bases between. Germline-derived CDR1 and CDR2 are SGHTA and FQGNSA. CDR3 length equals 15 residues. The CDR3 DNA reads TGTGCCAGCAGCGTCCGGCTAGCCGTTTCCTACGAGCAGTACTTC. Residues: CASSVRLAVSYEQYF.

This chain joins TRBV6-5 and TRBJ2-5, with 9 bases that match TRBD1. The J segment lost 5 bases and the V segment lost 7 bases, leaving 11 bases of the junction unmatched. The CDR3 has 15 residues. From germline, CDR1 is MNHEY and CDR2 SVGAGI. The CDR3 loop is CASTSGQGFGETQYF. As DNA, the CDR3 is TGTGCCAGCACATCGGGACAGGGCTTTGGGGAGACCCAGTACTTC.

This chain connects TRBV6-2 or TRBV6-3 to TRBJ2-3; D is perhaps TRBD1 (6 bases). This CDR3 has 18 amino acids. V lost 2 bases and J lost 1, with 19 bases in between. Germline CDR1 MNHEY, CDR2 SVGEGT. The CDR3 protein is CASSYTWTDGRGTDTQYF. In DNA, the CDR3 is TGTGCCAGCAGTTACACGTGGACAGACGGTAGGGGCACAGATACGCAGTATTTT.

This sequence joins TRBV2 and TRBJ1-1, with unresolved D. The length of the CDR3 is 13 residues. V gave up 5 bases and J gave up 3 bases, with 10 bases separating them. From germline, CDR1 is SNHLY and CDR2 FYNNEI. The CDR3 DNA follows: TGTGCCAGCAGTACCCGCACAGACACTGAAGCTTTCTTT. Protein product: CASSTRTDTEAFF.

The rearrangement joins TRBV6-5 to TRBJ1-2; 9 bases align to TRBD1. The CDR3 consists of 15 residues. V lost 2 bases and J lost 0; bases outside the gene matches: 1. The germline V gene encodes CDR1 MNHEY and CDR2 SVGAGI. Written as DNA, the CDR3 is TGTGCCAGCAGTTACCGGGACAGGGCTAACTATGGCTACACCTTC. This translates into CASSYRDRANYGYTF.

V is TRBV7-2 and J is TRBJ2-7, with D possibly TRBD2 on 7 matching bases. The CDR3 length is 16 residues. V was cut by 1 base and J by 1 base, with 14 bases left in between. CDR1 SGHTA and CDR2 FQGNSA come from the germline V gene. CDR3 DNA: TGTGCCAGCAGCTTAGTCGGGGGGCTAATTTCCTACGAGCAGTACTTC. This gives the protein CASSLVGGLISYEQYF. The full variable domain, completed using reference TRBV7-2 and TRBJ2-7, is GAGVSQSPSNKVTEKGKDVELRCDPISGHTALYWYRQSLGQGLEFLIYFQGNSAPDKSGLPSDRFSAERTGGSVSTLTIQRTQQEDSAVYLCASSLVGGLISYEQYFGPGTRLTVT.

For the CDR3, the DNA is TGTGCCTGGTCGTACCGGGACAGGAAAGAGACCCAGTACTTC. This encodes CAWSYRDRKETQYF. This rearrangement joins TRBV30 to TRBJ2-5; TRBD1 matches at 8 bases. Losses at the gene ends were 5 bases for V and 3 bases for J; bases not matched to a gene: 8. Looked up from germline, CDR1 is GTSNPN and CDR2 is SVGIG (reference sequence). The CDR3 runs to 14 residues.

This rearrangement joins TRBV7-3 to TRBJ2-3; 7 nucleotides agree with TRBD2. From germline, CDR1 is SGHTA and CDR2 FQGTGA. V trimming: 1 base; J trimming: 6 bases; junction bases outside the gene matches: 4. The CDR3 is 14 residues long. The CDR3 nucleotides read TGTGCCAGCAGCTTAAGGGCGGGGGAGGATACGCAGTATTTT. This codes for CASSLRAGEDTQYF.

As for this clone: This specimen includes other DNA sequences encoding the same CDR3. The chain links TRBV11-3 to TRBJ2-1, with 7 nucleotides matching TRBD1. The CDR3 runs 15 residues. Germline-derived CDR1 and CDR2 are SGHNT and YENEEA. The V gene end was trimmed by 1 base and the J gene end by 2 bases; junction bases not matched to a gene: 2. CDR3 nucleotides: TGTGCCAGCAGCTTAGGGGACAGAACCTACAATGAGCAGTTCTTC. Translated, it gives CASSLGDRTYNEQFF.

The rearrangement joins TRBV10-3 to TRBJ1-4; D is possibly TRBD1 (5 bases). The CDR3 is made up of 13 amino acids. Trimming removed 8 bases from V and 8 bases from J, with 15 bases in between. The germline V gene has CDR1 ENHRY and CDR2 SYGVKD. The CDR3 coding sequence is TGTGCCATCGGGGGGGATGACGGGGAAAAACTGTTTTTT. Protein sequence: CAIGGDDGEKLFF.

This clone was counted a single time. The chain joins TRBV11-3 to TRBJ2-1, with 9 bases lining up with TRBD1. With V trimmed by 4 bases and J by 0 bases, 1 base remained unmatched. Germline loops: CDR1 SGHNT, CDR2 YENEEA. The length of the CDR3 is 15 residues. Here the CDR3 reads CASSSDRGSYNEQFF. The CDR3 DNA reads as TGTGCCAGCAGCTCGGACAGGGGCTCCTACAATGAGCAGTTCTTC.

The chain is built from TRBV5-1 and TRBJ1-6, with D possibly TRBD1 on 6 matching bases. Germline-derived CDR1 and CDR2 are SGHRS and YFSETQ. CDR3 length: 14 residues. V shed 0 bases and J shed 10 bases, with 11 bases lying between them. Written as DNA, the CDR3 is TGCGCCAGCAGCTTGGGGACAGTCTCCTCACCCCTCCACTTT. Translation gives CASSLGTVSSPLHF. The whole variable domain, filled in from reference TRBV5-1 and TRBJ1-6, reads KAGVTQTPRYLIKTRGQQVTLSCSPISGHRSVSWYQQTPGQGLQFLFEYFSETQRNKGNFPGRFSGRQFSNSRSEMNVSTLELGDSALYLCASSLGTVSSPLHFGNGTRLTVT.

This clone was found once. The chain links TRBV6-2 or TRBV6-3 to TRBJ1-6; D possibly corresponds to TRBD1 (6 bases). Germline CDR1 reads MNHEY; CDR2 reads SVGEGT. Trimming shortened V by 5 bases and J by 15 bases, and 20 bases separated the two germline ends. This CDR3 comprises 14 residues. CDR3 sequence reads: CASSPGTPPGDLHF. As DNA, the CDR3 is TGTGCCAGCAGTCCCGGGACCCCCCCAGGGGACCTCCACTTT.

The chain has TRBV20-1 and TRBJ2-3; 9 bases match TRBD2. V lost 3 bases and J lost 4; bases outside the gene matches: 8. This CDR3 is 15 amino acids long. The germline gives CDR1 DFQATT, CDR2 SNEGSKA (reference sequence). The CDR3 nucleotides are TGCAGTGCTAGTCCGAGCGGGGGGCCCGCAGATACGCAGTATTTT. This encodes CSASPSGGPADTQYF.

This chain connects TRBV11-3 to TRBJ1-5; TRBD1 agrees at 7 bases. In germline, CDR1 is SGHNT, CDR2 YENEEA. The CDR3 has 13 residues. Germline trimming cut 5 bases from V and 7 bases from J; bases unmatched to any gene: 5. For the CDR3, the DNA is TGTGCCAGCAGCCAGGACAGGACGCAGCCCCAGCATTTT. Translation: CASSQDRTQPQHF.

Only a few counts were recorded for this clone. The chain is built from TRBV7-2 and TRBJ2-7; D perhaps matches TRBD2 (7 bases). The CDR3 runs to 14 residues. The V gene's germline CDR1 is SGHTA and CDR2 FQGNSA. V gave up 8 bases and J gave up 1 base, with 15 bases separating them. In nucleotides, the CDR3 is TGTGCCAGCCGCCTCCGGGGGGCATCCTACGAGCAGTACTTC. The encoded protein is CASRLRGASYEQYF.

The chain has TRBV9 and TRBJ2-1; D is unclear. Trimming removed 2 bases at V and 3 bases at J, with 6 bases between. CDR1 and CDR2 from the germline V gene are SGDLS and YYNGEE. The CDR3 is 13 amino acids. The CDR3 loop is CASSVNYYNEQFF. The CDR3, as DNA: TGTGCCAGCAGCGTGAACTACTACAATGAGCAGTTCTTC.

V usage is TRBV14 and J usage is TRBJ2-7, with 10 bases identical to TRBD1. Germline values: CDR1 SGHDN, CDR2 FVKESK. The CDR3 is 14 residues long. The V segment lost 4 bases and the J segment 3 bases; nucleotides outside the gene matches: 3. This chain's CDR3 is CASSPRTGGYEQYF. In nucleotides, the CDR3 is TGTGCCAGCAGCCCGAGGACAGGGGGCTACGAGCAGTACTTC.

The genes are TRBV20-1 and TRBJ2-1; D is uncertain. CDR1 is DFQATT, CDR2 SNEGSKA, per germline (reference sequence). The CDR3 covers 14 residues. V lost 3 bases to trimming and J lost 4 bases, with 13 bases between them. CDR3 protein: CSASRQRDYNEQFF. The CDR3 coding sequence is TGCAGTGCTAGTAGGCAGCGTGATTACAATGAGCAGTTCTTC.

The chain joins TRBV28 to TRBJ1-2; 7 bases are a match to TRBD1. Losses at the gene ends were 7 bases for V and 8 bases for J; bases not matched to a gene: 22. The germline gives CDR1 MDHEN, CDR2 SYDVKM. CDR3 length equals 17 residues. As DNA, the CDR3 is TGTGCCAGCATAAAAGCCGGACAGGAATCAAATCGTGGGGGCTACACCTTC. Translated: CASIKAGQESNRGGYTF.

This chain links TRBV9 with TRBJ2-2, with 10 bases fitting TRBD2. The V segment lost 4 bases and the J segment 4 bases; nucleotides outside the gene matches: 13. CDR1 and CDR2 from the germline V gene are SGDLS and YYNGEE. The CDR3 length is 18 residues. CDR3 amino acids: CASSPPVRSGRPTGELFF. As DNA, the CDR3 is TGTGCCAGCAGCCCCCCTGTTCGTAGCGGGAGGCCCACCGGGGAGCTGTTTTTT.

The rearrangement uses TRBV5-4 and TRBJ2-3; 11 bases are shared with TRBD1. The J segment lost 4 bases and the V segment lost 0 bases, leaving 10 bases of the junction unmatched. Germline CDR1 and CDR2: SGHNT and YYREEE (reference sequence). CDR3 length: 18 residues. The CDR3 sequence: CASSLAIFPDRGPDTQYF. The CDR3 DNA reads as TGTGCCAGCAGCTTGGCCATCTTCCCGGACAGGGGGCCAGATACGCAGTATTTT.